This T cell receptor beta chain was retrieved from a study of human T cells and chemical hapten exposure. The study, taken as a whole, reports: Sensitizing with DPC caused no change in TCRs above 1 in 1000 frequency.

Extraction of total RNA was performed on unfractionated whole blood. Separate cDNA molecules received unique molecular identifiers, which the library attached to them. In the authors' workflow: Samples contained a median of 95,638 TCRs, with a range of roughly 23,224 to 700,000. From the 5' RACE reads, TCRdb called clonotypes with MiXCR, one entry per CDR3 protein. V and J calls and clone size were set by TCRdb, not the authors. Of roughly 81,000 distinct CDR3 sequences in the sample, roughly 7.7% were seen once. Germline CDR1 reads SGHDT; CDR2 reads YYEEEE. After removal of 3 bases from V and 5 bases from J, the junction contained 7 bases not matched to a gene. This CDR3 has 15 amino acids. This clonotype has ten or more counts. Its antigen is not identified.

This chain connects TRBV5-6 to TRBJ2-1; 8 bases fit TRBD2. The source is a male donor in good health. CDR3 in DNA: TGTGCCAGCAGCTCCCCCCGGCGGGGGGACAATGAGCAGTTCTTC. This sequence encodes CASSSPRRGDNEQFF.